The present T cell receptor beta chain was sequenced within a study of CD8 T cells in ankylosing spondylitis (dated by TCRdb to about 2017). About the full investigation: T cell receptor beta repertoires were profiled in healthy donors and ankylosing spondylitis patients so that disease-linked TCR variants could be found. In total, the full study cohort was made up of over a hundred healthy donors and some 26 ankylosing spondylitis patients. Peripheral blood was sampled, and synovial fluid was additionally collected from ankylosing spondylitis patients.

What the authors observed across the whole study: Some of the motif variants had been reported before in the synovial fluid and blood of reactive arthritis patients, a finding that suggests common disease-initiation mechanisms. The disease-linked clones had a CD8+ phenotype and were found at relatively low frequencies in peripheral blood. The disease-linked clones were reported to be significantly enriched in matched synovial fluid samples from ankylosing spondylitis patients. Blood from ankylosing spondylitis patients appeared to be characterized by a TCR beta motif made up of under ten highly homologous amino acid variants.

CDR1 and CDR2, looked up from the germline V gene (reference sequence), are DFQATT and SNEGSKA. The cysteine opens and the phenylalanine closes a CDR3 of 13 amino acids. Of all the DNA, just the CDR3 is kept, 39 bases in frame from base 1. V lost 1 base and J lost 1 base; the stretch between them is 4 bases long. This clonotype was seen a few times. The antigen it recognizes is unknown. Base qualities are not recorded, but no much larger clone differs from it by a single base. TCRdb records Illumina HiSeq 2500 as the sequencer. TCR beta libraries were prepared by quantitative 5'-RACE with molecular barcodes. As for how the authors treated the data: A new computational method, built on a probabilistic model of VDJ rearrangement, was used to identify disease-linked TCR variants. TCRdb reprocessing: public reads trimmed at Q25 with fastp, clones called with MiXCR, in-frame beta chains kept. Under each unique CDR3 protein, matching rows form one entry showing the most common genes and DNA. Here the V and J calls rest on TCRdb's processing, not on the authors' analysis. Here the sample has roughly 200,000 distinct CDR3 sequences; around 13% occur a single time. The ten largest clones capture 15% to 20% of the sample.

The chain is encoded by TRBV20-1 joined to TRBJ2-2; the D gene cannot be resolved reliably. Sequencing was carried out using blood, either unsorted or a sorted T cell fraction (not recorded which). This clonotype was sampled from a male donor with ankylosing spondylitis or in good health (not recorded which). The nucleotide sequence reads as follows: TGCAGTGCTAGAGTCGGGAACACCGGGGAGCTGTTTTTT. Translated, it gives CSARVGNTGELFF.